A single sample is the source of the 12 T cell receptor beta chains below, sequenced in a study of T cells in Graves' hyperthyroidism and ophthalmopathy. It was RNA transcripts that yielded the amplified TCR beta CDR3 regions. The TCR CDR3 first-round RT-PCR relied on the HTBI primer set. TCRdb itself ran the multiplex PCR reads through MiXCR, one entry per CDR3 protein. The sample yields around 610,000 distinct CDR3 sequences, roughly 14% seen once. The sequenced material came from blood. The receptors shown here come from a woman in her thirties or forties with Graves' ophthalmopathy.

This clonotype has a count of ten or more. The gene calls are TRBV20-1 and TRBJ1-5; D not resolved. The CDR3 consists of 15 residues. V lost 1 base and J lost 4, with 14 bases in between. Germline V gene sequence: CDR1 DFQATT, CDR2 SNEGSKA (reference sequence). CDR3: CSARVGGNPNQPQHF. In DNA, the CDR3 is TGCAGTGCTAGAGTGGGTGGGAATCCTAATCAGCCCCAGCATTTT.

The table lists this clonotype with many counts. V usage is TRBV19 and J usage is TRBJ1-1; D is uncertain. V was shortened by 3 bases and J by 7 bases, with 9 bases between the two germline ends. Germline assignment: CDR1 LNHDA and CDR2 SQIVND (reference sequence). The CDR3 is 12 residues long. The CDR3 DNA sequence: TGTGCCAGTAGTATGATTGGCGGTGAAGCTTTCTTT. It is translated as CASSMIGGEAFF. The full variable domain, completed using reference TRBV19 and TRBJ1-1, is DGGITQSPKYLFRKEGQNVTLSCEQNLNHDAMYWYRQDPGQGLRLIYYSQIVNDFQKGDIAEGYSVSREKKESFPLTVTSAQKNPTAFYLCASSMIGGEAFFGQGTRLTVV.

The chain recombines TRBV20-1 with TRBJ2-4; the D call may be TRBD1 or TRBD2 (5 bases each). CDR3 length: 12 amino acids. V was pared by 6 bases and J by 5 bases, with 11 bases between. Germline V gene lookup returns CDR1 DFQATT and CDR2 SNEGSKA (reference sequence). The CDR3 DNA reads as TGCAGTGCGGAGAGGGACGAAAACATTCAGTACTTC. Its protein is CSAERDENIQYF.

This sequence joins TRBV5-1 and TRBJ1-2; D is undetermined. Germline lookup yields CDR1 SGHRS and CDR2 YFSETQ. The CDR3 has 17 amino acids. V lost 0 bases, J lost 3 bases, and 18 bases lay in between. The CDR3 DNA reads as TGCGCCAGCAGCTTGGCCGGGCCCTCCGGGAGTGACTATGGCTACACCTTC. Its translation: CASSLAGPSGSDYGYTF.

The table lists this clonotype with many counts. This chain uses TRBV30 with TRBJ1-1; 7 positions agree with TRBD1. Germline CDR1 and CDR2: GTSNPN and SVGIG (reference sequence). The V segment lost 2 bases and the J segment 7 bases; nucleotides outside the gene matches: 4. This CDR3 comprises 12 residues. The CDR3: CAWSPTGYEAFF. DNA for the CDR3: TGTGCCTGGAGTCCGACAGGGTATGAAGCTTTCTTT.

This clonotype was recorded at least ten times. The chain recombines TRBV11-2 with TRBJ2-7; no clear D. Trimming shortened V by 0 bases and J by 3 bases, and 6 bases separated the two germline ends. There are 13 residues in the CDR3. Germline V CDR1 and CDR2: SGHAT, FQNNGV. CDR3 sequence reads: CASSLETDYEQYF. The CDR3 coding sequence is TGTGCCAGCAGCTTAGAGACCGACTACGAGCAGTACTTC.

This clonotype came up many times. The chain combines TRBV29-1 with TRBJ2-7, with a weak D call TRBD1 (5 bases). CDR3 length equals 12 residues. The germline V and J ends were trimmed by 3 bases and 3 bases, with 9 bases remaining between them. CDR1 is SQVTM and CDR2 is ANQGSEA in the germline V gene. In DNA form, the CDR3 reads TGCAGCGTTGACTACAGGTTCTACGAGCAGTACTTC. As protein: CSVDYRFYEQYF.

This clonotype has ten or more counts. The rearrangement links TRBV30 to TRBJ1-1; TRBD1 aligns across 9 bases. Germline V CDR1 and CDR2: GTSNPN, SVGIG (reference sequence). Trimming took 2 bases from V and 5 from J; bases not matched to a gene: 12. The CDR3 is 16 residues long. The CDR3 DNA follows: TGTGCCTGGAGTAAGGGTTCCGGACAGGGGTTAACTGAAGCTTTCTTT. Amino acid sequence: CAWSKGSGQGLTEAFF.

The chain is built from TRBV5-1 and TRBJ2-7; D could derive from TRBD1 or TRBD2 (5 bases each). This CDR3 is 16 amino acids long. Germline values: CDR1 SGHRS, CDR2 YFSETQ. Between the trimmed V and J ends, which lost 3 bases and 0 bases, there was a span of 16 bases. CDR3 amino acids: CASSSVRDPGSYEQYF. CDR3 in DNA: TGCGCCAGCAGCTCGGTCCGGGACCCCGGCTCCTACGAGCAGTACTTC.

This clonotype was counted at least ten times. The chain links TRBV29-1 to TRBJ1-2; no firm D call. V was cut by 6 bases and J by 8 bases, with 4 bases left in between. The germline V gene encodes CDR1 SQVTM and CDR2 ANQGSEA. This CDR3 is 8 amino acids long. The CDR3 DNA follows: TGCAGCGTCCCGGGCTACACCTTC. Residues: CSVPGYTF.

This clonotype occurred many times. This chain connects TRBV27 to TRBJ2-5; a weak D match, TRBD2 (6 bases). The V gene lost 1 base and the J gene lost 5 bases, with 17 bases spanning the gap. Germline V lookup: CDR1 MNHEY, CDR2 SMNVEV (reference sequence). The CDR3 totals 16 residues. The CDR3 DNA reads as TGTGCCAGCAGTTTATACGGGGGTAGCGCGATCGAGACCCAGTACTTC. Amino acids: CASSLYGGSAIETQYF.

The chain is built from TRBV12-3 or TRBV12-4 and TRBJ2-5; D is uncertain. V was trimmed by 0 bases and J by 4 bases, leaving 12 bases between them. The CDR3 has 15 residues. The CDR3 sequence is CASSLAGQLGETQYF. DNA of the CDR3: TGTGCCAGCAGTTTAGCCGGGCAGTTGGGAGAGACCCAGTACTTC.